This is a list of T cell receptor beta chains from one sample in a study of cytomegalovirus exposure and HLA in healthy donors. Assay used: immunoSEQ multiplex PCR; TCRdb lists only in-frame clones, some missing. The sample gives more than 150,000 clones, roughly 80% of which show up once; about 6.4% is in the top ten. The sample comprised PBMCs. The receptor set was obtained from a woman aged 45-65 years in good health and CMV-seropositive. Each CDR3 is given with its conserved first and last residue. The D gene is left open where the match is weak. Not every row has a clone size; where given, it reads once, few, many or a size class.

D: -
size: -
J: TRBJ1-1
V: TRBV20-1
DNA: TGCAGTGCTAGAGAGATAACGAGGGCTTTCTTT
CDR3: CSAREITRAFF

D: TRBD1
size: -
J: TRBJ1-1
V: TRBV19
DNA: TGTGCCAGTCAACCTGGGGACAGATCATGGATGGGATTT
CDR3: CASQPGDRSWMGF

D: -
size: -
J: TRBJ1-6
V: TRBV9
DNA: TGTGCCAGCAGCGTAGAAGGGGCTACCGACTCACCCCTCCACTTT
CDR3: CASSVEGATDSPLHF

D: -
size: -
J: TRBJ2-2
V: TRBV30
DNA: TGTGCCTGGCGGTCGAGAACGAACACCGGGGAGCTGTTTTTT
CDR3: CAWRSRTNTGELFF

D: -
size: -
J: TRBJ1-1
V: TRBV27
DNA: TGTGCCAGCAGGCTTACAGGGAAGAACACTGAAGCTTTCTTT
CDR3: CASRLTGKNTEAFF

D: TRBD1
size: -
J: TRBJ1-1
V: TRBV7-2
DNA: TGTGCCAGCACCCTCAGGGGGCTGTCGTACACTGAAGCTTTCTTT
CDR3: CASTLRGLSYTEAFF

D: -
size: -
J: TRBJ1-4
V: TRBV28
DNA: TGTGCCAGCAGTACGCAGGGTCTAGCTAATGAAAAACTGTTTTTT
CDR3: CASSTQGLANEKLFF

D: -
size: -
J: TRBJ1-4
V: TRBV19
DNA: TGTGCCAGTAGTATCCCTCACAGGGACACTAATGAAAAACTGTTTTTT
CDR3: CASSIPHRDTNEKLFF

D: -
size: once
J: TRBJ1-2
V: TRBV27
DNA: TGTGCCAGCAGACCCTCCGGCGGGGCAGGGTATGGCTACACCTTC
CDR3: CASRPSGGAGYGYTF

D: -
size: -
J: TRBJ2-2
V: TRBV6-6
DNA: TGTGCCAGCAGTTGGCCCGCACAGAACACCGGGGAGCTGTTTTTT
CDR3: CASSWPAQNTGELFF

D: -
size: -
J: TRBJ1-5
V: TRBV19
DNA: TGTGCCAGTAGTATAGACTTGAGCAATCAGCCCCAGCATTTT
CDR3: CASSIDLSNQPQHF

D: -
size: -
J: TRBJ2-6
V: TRBV4-3
DNA: TGCGCCAGCAGCCAAGATTTTAGCTCTGGGGCCAACGTCCTGACTTTC
CDR3: CASSQDFSSGANVLTF

D: -
size: -
J: TRBJ1-6
V: TRBV6-1
DNA: TGTGCCAGCACCTCGAATGGTGCGAATTCACCCCTCCACTTT
CDR3: CASTSNGANSPLHF

D: -
size: -
J: TRBJ1-2
V: TRBV5-1
DNA: TGCGCCAGCAGCCCTAGTGGGGGGGCAGTGGATGGCTACACCTTC
CDR3: CASSPSGGAVDGYTF

D: -
size: -
J: TRBJ2-7
V: TRBV7-9
DNA: TGTGCCAGCAGCTTGAGTGCGGTCTCCTACGAGCAGTACTTC
CDR3: CASSLSAVSYEQYF

D: TRBD1
size: -
J: TRBJ1-4
V: TRBV7-2
DNA: TGTGCCAGCAGCTTAGTGCCAGGGGGCGATGAAAAACTGTTTTTT
CDR3: CASSLVPGGDEKLFF

D: TRBD1
size: -
J: TRBJ2-7
V: TRBV6-1
DNA: TGTGCCAGCAGTGAAGCCCCAGGACAGGGGAGCTCCTACGAGCAGTACTTC
CDR3: CASSEAPGQGSSYEQYF

D: TRBD2
size: -
J: TRBJ2-3
V: TRBV10-3
DNA: TGTGCCATCAGTGATCGGGCGGGGGGGAATGCAGATACGCAGTATTTT
CDR3: CAISDRAGGNADTQYF

D: -
size: once
J: TRBJ2-7
V: TRBV27
DNA: TGTGCCAGCAGTCCCAGAGGCCTCGACGAGCAGTACTTC
CDR3: CASSPRGLDEQYF

D: -
size: -
J: TRBJ2-3
V: TRBV13
DNA: TGTGCCAGCAGCCCGAGACAGAGCACAGATACGCAGTATTTT
CDR3: CASSPRQSTDTQYF

D: -
size: -
J: TRBJ2-7
V: TRBV9
DNA: TGTGCCAGCAGCGTAAGGGACATGTCCTACGAGCAGTACTTC
CDR3: CASSVRDMSYEQYF

D: -
size: -
J: TRBJ1-2
V: TRBV5-8
DNA: TGTGCCAGCAGCGAGGGTAACTATGGCTACACCTTC
CDR3: CASSEGNYGYTF

D: TRBD2
size: -
J: TRBJ2-1
V: TRBV30
DNA: TGTGCCTGGAGTGGGAGGGCGGGGGGCTCCTACAATGAGCAGTTCTTC
CDR3: CAWSGRAGGSYNEQFF

D: TRBD2
size: -
J: TRBJ2-7
V: TRBV5-1
DNA: TGCGCCAGCAGCGAGGGAACTAGCGGGGGTCCCTCCAACGAGCAGTACTTC
CDR3: CASSEGTSGGPSNEQYF

D: TRBD1
size: -
J: TRBJ2-1
V: TRBV27
DNA: TGTGCCAGCAGTTCCGGACAGGGCATAGGTGAGCAGTTCTTC
CDR3: CASSSGQGIGEQFF

D: -
size: -
J: TRBJ1-1
V: TRBV10-3
DNA: TGTGCCATCAGTGCTGGGGAGTACACTGAAGCTTTCTTT
CDR3: CAISAGEYTEAFF

D: TRBD2
size: -
J: TRBJ2-1
V: TRBV5-8
DNA: TGTGCCAAGGAGGAGCGGGGGAACAATGAGCAGTTCTTC
CDR3: CAKEERGNNEQFF

D: TRBD1
size: -
J: TRBJ2-7
V: TRBV5-1
DNA: TGCGCCAGCAGCTCAACAGGGGGCGAGCAGTACTTC
CDR3: CASSSTGGEQYF

D: TRBD2
size: once
J: TRBJ2-1
V: TRBV9
DNA: TGTGCCAGCAGCGTAGCCAGCGGGGGAGTTGGTGAGCAGTTCTTC
CDR3: CASSVASGGVGEQFF

D: TRBD1
size: -
J: TRBJ1-2
V: TRBV13
DNA: TGTGCCAGCAGCACTACGGGACAGGACAGCTATGGCTACACCTTC
CDR3: CASSTTGQDSYGYTF

D: -
size: -
J: TRBJ2-2
V: TRBV27
DNA: TGTGCCAGCAGTTTATTTCGCGGAGGGTCTTCCACCGGGGAGCTGTTTTTT
CDR3: CASSLFRGGSSTGELFF

D: TRBD2
size: -
J: TRBJ2-3
V: TRBV5-4
DNA: TGTGCCAGCAGCTCTGGGCGGGGGGGGCACGATACGCAGTATTTT
CDR3: CASSSGRGGHDTQYF

D: TRBD2
size: -
J: TRBJ2-7
V: TRBV5-4
DNA: TGTGCCAGCAGCCCGGGGAGGGCGTCCTCCTACGAGCAGTACTTC
CDR3: CASSPGRASSYEQYF

D: TRBD1
size: -
J: TRBJ1-3
V: TRBV5-4
DNA: TGTGCCAGCAGCTCGCACAGGGGACCGGCGGACACCATATATTTT
CDR3: CASSSHRGPADTIYF

D: -
size: -
J: TRBJ1-6
V: TRBV6-6
DNA: TGTGCCAGCAAACTGGGCGGGGTAAATAATTCACCCCTCCACTTT
CDR3: CASKLGGVNNSPLHF

D: -
size: -
J: TRBJ1-3
V: TRBV5-1
DNA: TGCGCCAGCAGCTTGGTTCCTCTAAACACCATATATTTT
CDR3: CASSLVPLNTIYF

D: TRBD2
size: -
J: TRBJ2-7
V: TRBV7-2
DNA: TGTGCCAGCAGCAAGACTAGCGGGGGGCTCTACGAGCAGTACTTC
CDR3: CASSKTSGGLYEQYF

D: TRBD2
size: -
J: TRBJ2-7
V: TRBV10-3
DNA: TGTGCCATCAGTGACGGTAGCGGGGCTTCCTACGAGCAGTACTTC
CDR3: CAISDGSGASYEQYF

D: -
size: -
J: TRBJ2-2
V: TRBV10-3
DNA: TGTGCCATCAAGTTCGGGGGGAACACCGGGGAGCTGTTTTTT
CDR3: CAIKFGGNTGELFF

D: -
size: -
J: TRBJ2-7
V: TRBV13
DNA: TGTGCCAGCAGCGTATCCGGGACTGGCGAAAATATTTTC
CDR3: CASSVSGTGENIF

D: TRBD2
size: -
J: TRBJ2-1
V: TRBV13
DNA: TGTGCCAGCAGCTCGCCGGGACTAGCGATCGATGAGCAGTTCTTC
CDR3: CASSSPGLAIDEQFF

D: -
size: -
J: TRBJ1-6
V: TRBV9
DNA: TGTGCCAGCAGCGTAGGACCAGGGGTTTCTTCACCCCTCCACTTT
CDR3: CASSVGPGVSSPLHF

D: -
size: -
J: TRBJ2-3
V: TRBV7-2
DNA: TGTGCCAGCAGCTTCTGGGAGTGGGATACGCAGTATTTT
CDR3: CASSFWEWDTQYF

D: -
size: -
J: TRBJ1-2
V: TRBV6-5
DNA: TGTGCCAGCAGTTACCGGGACAAGGACTATGGCTACACCTTC
CDR3: CASSYRDKDYGYTF

D: -
size: once
J: TRBJ2-2
V: TRBV9
DNA: TGTGCCAGCAGCACCAAGGGGGCCGGGGAGCTGTTTTTT
CDR3: CASSTKGAGELFF